This T cell receptor (beta chain) derives from a study of T cell responses to AZD1222 COVID-19 vaccine. Generated by immunoSEQ multiplex PCR, the TCRdb table keeps only in-frame clones and is missing some. This sample has 69,000 or so clones; nearly 90% occur once, and the top ten carry under 1.5%. Remarks on this clone: Its cognate antigen is unknown.

Trimming cost V 3 bases and J 7 bases; bases outside gene matches: 5. Looked up from germline, CDR1 is LGHDT and CDR2 is YNNKEL (reference sequence). The CDR3 totals 14 residues. Study-wide findings and caveats: Just six AZD1222 recipients tested seropositive at baseline. CD4 TCRs linked to vaccination spanned spike, dominating at 160-218 and 743-854.

The chain combines TRBV3-1 (or the pseudogene TRBV3-2) with TRBJ1-5, with TRBD1 identical over 8 bases. The sample was peripheral blood, taken 28 days after the second AZD1222 dose. This TCR derives from an adult who received the AZD1222 COVID-19 vaccine. As DNA, the CDR3 is TGTGCCAGCAGCCAGACAGGGGTTGACCAGCCCCAGCATTTT. Translating gives CASSQTGVDQPQHF.